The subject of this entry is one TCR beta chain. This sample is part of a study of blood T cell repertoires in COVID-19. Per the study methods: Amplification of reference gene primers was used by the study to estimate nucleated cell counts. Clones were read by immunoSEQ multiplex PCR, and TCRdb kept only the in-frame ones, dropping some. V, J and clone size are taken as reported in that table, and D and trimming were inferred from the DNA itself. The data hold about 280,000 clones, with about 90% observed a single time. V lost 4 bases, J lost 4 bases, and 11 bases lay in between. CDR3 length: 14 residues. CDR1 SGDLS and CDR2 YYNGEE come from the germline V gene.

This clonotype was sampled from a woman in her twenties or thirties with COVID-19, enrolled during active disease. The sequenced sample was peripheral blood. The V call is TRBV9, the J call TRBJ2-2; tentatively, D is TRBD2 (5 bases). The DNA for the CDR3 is TGTGCCAGCAGCAGGACTCACGGCACCGGGGAGCTGTTTTTT. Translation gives CASSRTHGTGELFF.